Listed below are T cell receptor beta chains from one sample, sequenced in a study of identical twins. MiXCR was run by TCRdb on the 5' RACE reads, yielding one entry per CDR3 protein. The sample contains more than 200,000 distinct CDR3 sequences, around a tenth of which appear only once. Sequencing was performed on memory (CD45RO+) T cells sorted from blood. These receptors all come from a young woman in good health. CDR3s include the opening cysteine and the closing phenylalanine or tryptophan. The order of the fields is CDR3 length, clone size, J gene, V gene, D gene, CDR3 protein, CDR3 DNA. The D gene is left open where the match is weak. Some rows have no size entry. The others give once, few or many, or a class for an expanded clone.

>15|many|TRBJ2-2|TRBV3-1|TRBD1
CASSLDRDLIGELFF
TGTGCCAGCAGCCTGGACAGGGACCTGATCGGGGAGCTGTTTTTT
>13|many|TRBJ2-5|TRBV3-1|.
CASSQGRAETQYF
TGTGCCAGCAGCCAAGGCAGAGCGGAGACCCAGTACTTC
>16|.|TRBJ2-3|TRBV7-2|TRBD2
CASSLVGVAGTDTQYF
TGTGCCAGCAGCTTAGTTGGGGTAGCGGGGACAGATACGCAGTATTTT
>14|few|TRBJ1-6|TRBV27|.
CASSLHSRNSPLHF
TGTGCCAGCAGTTTGCACAGCCGTAATTCACCCCTCCACTTT
>17|.|TRBJ2-5|TRBV3-1|TRBD2
CASSHGGLAGVKETQYF
TGTGCCAGCAGCCATGGAGGACTTGCGGGGGTCAAAGAGACCCAGTACTTC
>13|few|TRBJ1-2|TRBV11-3|.
CASSLYREAGYTF
TGTGCCAGCAGCTTATATCGGGAGGCTGGCTACACCTTC
>15|few|TRBJ1-2|TRBV6-5|.
CASSSGGTGRHGYTF
TGTGCCAGCAGTTCCGGGGGAACAGGGAGACATGGCTACACCTTC
>14|.|TRBJ2-5|TRBV20-1|.
CSARGWLSQETQYF
TGCAGTGCTAGAGGATGGCTATCCCAAGAGACCCAGTACTTC
>13|.|TRBJ1-1|TRBV6-1|.
CASSALVNTEAFF
TGTGCCAGCAGCGCCCTAGTGAACACTGAAGCTTTCTTT
>15|many|TRBJ1-1|TRBV9|.
CASSVVKDRPTEAFF
TGTGCCAGCAGCGTAGTGAAGGACAGACCCACTGAAGCTTTCTTT
>15|many|TRBJ2-7|TRBV12-3/TRBV12-4|.
CASSLGGTYSYEQYF
TGTGCCAGCAGTTTAGGAGGGACATACTCCTACGAGCAGTACTTC
>15|many|TRBJ2-7|TRBV12-3/TRBV12-4|.
CASSPLVGRVHEQYF
TGTGCCAGCAGTCCCCTCGTGGGCCGGGTCCACGAGCAGTACTTC
>12|many|TRBJ2-1|TRBV20-1|.
CSARGSAGEQFF
TGCAGTGCTAGAGGTTCGGCAGGTGAGCAGTTCTTC
>14|many|TRBJ1-2|TRBV7-9|TRBD1
CASSLTGGDYGYTF
TGTGCCAGCAGCTTAACAGGGGGAGACTATGGCTACACCTTC
>12|many|TRBJ2-1|TRBV7-9|.
CASSLTSNEQFF
TGTGCCAGCAGCCTTACTAGTAATGAGCAGTTCTTC
>16|.|TRBJ2-1|TRBV11-2|.
CASSFIIGGPNNEQFF
TGTGCCAGCAGCTTCATAATCGGGGGGCCTAACAATGAGCAGTTCTTC
>12|many|TRBJ1-5|TRBV20-1|TRBD1
CSAKDRDQPQHF
TGCAGTGCGAAAGACAGGGATCAGCCCCAGCATTTT
>15|.|TRBJ1-3|TRBV4-3|.
CASSQDFSAGNTIYF
TGCGCCAGCAGCCAAGATTTCAGTGCCGGAAACACCATATATTTT
>14|.|TRBJ2-3|TRBV5-6|.
CASSSLTYPDTQYF
TGTGCCAGCAGCTCCCTAACCTACCCAGATACGCAGTATTTT
>13|few|TRBJ1-5|TRBV9|.
CASSGRTDQPQHF
TGTGCCAGCAGCGGACGGACAGATCAGCCCCAGCATTTT
>14|.|TRBJ1-1|TRBV15|.
CATSRVPGPTEAFF
TGTGCCACCAGCAGAGTGCCGGGTCCCACTGAAGCTTTCTTT
>15|many|TRBJ2-3|TRBV9|TRBD2
CASSVWRGGPDTQYF
TGTGCCAGCAGCGTATGGCGGGGGGGCCCAGATACGCAGTATTTT
>16|few|TRBJ2-1|TRBV7-9|TRBD1
CASSGLQGASYIEQFF
TGTGCCAGCAGCGGACTTCAGGGGGCCTCCTACATTGAGCAGTTCTTC
>13|many|TRBJ2-7|TRBV9|.
CASSAADPYEQYF
TGTGCCAGCAGCGCCGCCGACCCCTACGAGCAGTACTTC
>14|.|TRBJ1-1|TRBV11-3|.
CASSLSGADTEAFF
TGTGCCAGCAGCTTATCAGGGGCTGACACTGAAGCTTTCTTT
>15|few|TRBJ1-1|TRBV19|TRBD1
CASSRPGQGNTEAFF
TGTGCCAGTAGCAGACCCGGACAGGGGAACACTGAAGCTTTCTTT
>11|once|TRBJ2-7|TRBV20-1|.
CSAREAYEQYF
TGCAGTGCTAGAGAGGCCTACGAGCAGTACTTC
>13|.|TRBJ1-1|TRBV9|.
CASSVYGNTEAFF
TGTGCCAGCAGCGTATATGGGAACACTGAAGCTTTCTTT
>12|.|TRBJ2-7|TRBV2|.
CASIGVWYEQYF
TGTGCCAGCATTGGGGTTTGGTACGAGCAGTACTTC
>14|many|TRBJ2-7|TRBV5-6|TRBD2
CASSLTSGVYEQYF
TGTGCCAGCAGCTTGACTAGCGGGGTTTACGAGCAGTACTTC
>17|many|TRBJ2-5|TRBV12-3/TRBV12-4|TRBD2
CASSPGTSGAYQETQYF
TGTGCCAGCAGTCCCGGGACTAGCGGGGCGTACCAAGAGACCCAGTACTTC
>14|.|TRBJ1-2|TRBV20-1|.
CSARGSSANYGYTF
TGCAGTGCTAGGGGCAGCTCAGCTAACTATGGCTACACCTTC
>13|few|TRBJ2-7|TRBV6-1|.
CASSRTVFYEQYF
TGTGCCAGCAGTCGGACAGTCTTCTACGAGCAGTACTTC
>14|once|TRBJ2-3|TRBV11-3|TRBD2
CASSSLSGSGTQYF
TGTGCCAGCAGCTCTCTTAGCGGGAGCGGTACGCAGTATTTT
>15|.|TRBJ2-2|TRBV5-5|.
CASSVTPRLTGELFF
TGTGCCAGCAGCGTGACCCCGCGGCTCACCGGGGAGCTGTTTTTT
>14|once|TRBJ2-1|TRBV27|.
CASSQSPKPNEQFF
TGTGCCAGCAGCCAGTCTCCGAAACCCAATGAGCAGTTCTTC
>14|few|TRBJ2-5|TRBV10-3|TRBD1
CAIREDRGSETQYF
TGTGCCATCAGGGAGGACAGGGGATCGGAGACCCAGTACTTC
>14|.|TRBJ2-3|TRBV30|.
CAWSAQRSPDTQYF
TGTGCCTGGAGTGCGCAGCGGAGCCCAGATACGCAGTATTTT
>14|few|TRBJ2-1|TRBV20-1|TRBD2
CSAPGRGRYNEQFF
TGCAGTGCCCCTGGGAGGGGTCGTTACAATGAGCAGTTCTTC
>17|many|TRBJ2-1|TRBV3-1|TRBD1
CASSQEAGGQGNDEQFF
TGTGCCAGCAGCCAAGAGGCAGGGGGCCAGGGGAACGATGAGCAGTTCTTC
>15|few|TRBJ1-1|TRBV20-1|.
CSARPTQGMGTEAFF
TGCAGTGCTAGGCCCACCCAGGGGATGGGCACTGAAGCTTTCTTT
>12|.|TRBJ1-2|TRBV9|.
CASSAHGGGYTF
TGTGCCAGCAGCGCCCACGGGGGTGGCTACACCTTC
>14|many|TRBJ1-2|TRBV2|TRBD1
CASSPQQGEYGYTF
TGTGCCAGCAGTCCGCAACAGGGGGAGTACGGCTACACCTTC
>17|few|TRBJ2-2|TRBV12-3/TRBV12-4|.
CASRNPDREANTGELFF
TGTGCCAGCCGAAACCCCGACAGGGAGGCGAACACCGGGGAGCTGTTTTTT
>15|few|TRBJ1-2|TRBV6-1|.
CASRSGQPDNYGYTF
TGTGCCAGCAGATCAGGACAGCCGGACAACTATGGCTACACCTTC
>14|many|TRBJ2-5|TRBV25-1|.
CASSEGQPGETQYF
TGTGCCAGCAGTGAAGGGCAACCGGGAGAGACCCAGTACTTC
>12|many|TRBJ1-2|TRBV5-1|.
CASSSRDTGYTF
TGCGCCAGCAGCTCCCGGGACACGGGCTACACCTTC
>16|many|TRBJ1-4|TRBV6-5|.
CASSYDLLGPNEKLFF
TGTGCCAGCAGTTACGACTTATTGGGGCCTAATGAAAAACTGTTTTTT